This T cell receptor (beta chain) came from a study of blood T cell repertoires in COVID-19. In the study overall: The United States, Italy and Spain were the sources of the acute and convalescent COVID-19 samples. PBMCs, B-cell-depleted T cells, or T cells provided the cDNA or gDNA that made up the material.

V lost 0 bases and J 7 bases, leaving 17 bases between the germline ends. CDR3 length: 16 residues. Germline V gene sequence: CDR1 KGHDR, CDR2 SFDVKD. Original processing methods: Nucleated cell number was recorded as an estimate derived from reference gene primer amplification. Only in-frame clones appear in the TCRdb table, and some are missing; sequencing was by immunoSEQ multiplex PCR. V and J calls and clone size are those listed in that table; D and trimming were worked out from the DNA. In the table there are about 170,000 clones, 92% of which are singletons. Input material: peripheral blood. The clonotype originates from a man aged 25-40 years with COVID-19, enrolled during active disease. This rearrangement joins TRBV24-1 to TRBJ1-2, with D unclear. This CDR3 reads CATSDLHRGGNSGYTF. The CDR3 DNA sequence: TGTGCCACCAGTGATTTGCATAGAGGAGGGAACAGTGGCTACACCTTC.